This entry describes one TCR beta chain. The antigen is unknown. At one end, the junction sequence differs from germline, possibly due to a read error. This entry is derived from a study of T cell repertoires in cytomegalovirus infection. Study in general: Both a matching HLA type and CMV infection were indicated by public TCR beta signatures.

Per the germline V gene, CDR1 is SGHTA and CDR2 is FQGNSA. This CDR3 region has 14 residues. Study findings and constraints: The ex vivo response was dominated by HLA-C-restricted CMV-specific TCR beta clonotypes.

TCRdb recomputed calls from the reads with MiXCR, one row per CDR3 protein. The data hold 350,000 to 550,000 distinct CDR3 sequences, with approximately 31% observed a single time. V is TRBV7-2 and J is TRBJ2-1; 10 bases are shared with TRBD1. The clonotype originates from a human donor in good health (CMV status not recorded). Some clones in this sample may be carry-over from other donors' samples. The sample consisted of PBMCs. The DNA for the CDR3 is TGTGCCAGAAGCCCATCCGGGACAGGGGAACAGAAGAGCTTC. As protein: CARSPSGTGEQKSF.